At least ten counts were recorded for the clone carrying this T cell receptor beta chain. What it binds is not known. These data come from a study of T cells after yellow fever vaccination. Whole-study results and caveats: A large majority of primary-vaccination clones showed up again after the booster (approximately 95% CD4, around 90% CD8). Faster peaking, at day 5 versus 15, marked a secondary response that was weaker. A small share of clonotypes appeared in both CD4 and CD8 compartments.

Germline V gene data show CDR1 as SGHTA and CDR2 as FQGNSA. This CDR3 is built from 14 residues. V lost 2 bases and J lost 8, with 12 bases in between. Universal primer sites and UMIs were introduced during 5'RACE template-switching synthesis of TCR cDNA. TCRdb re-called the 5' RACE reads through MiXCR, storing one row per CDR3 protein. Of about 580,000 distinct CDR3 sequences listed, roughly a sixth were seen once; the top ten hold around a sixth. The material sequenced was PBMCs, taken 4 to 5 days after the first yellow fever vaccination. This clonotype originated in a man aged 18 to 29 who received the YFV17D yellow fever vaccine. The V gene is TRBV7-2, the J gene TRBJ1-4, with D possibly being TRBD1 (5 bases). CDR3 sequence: CASSLMQGYEKLFF. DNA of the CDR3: TGTGCCAGCAGCTTAATGCAGGGATACGAAAAACTGTTTTTT.